Here is one T cell receptor (beta chain) with its context. The data were taken from a study of blood T cell repertoires in COVID-19. About the research overall: Some COVID-19 samples were acute and others convalescent; all came from the United States, Italy and Spain. From T cells, B-cell-depleted T cells, or PBMCs came the material, which was cDNA or gDNA.

In the authors' workflow: Amplified reference gene primers provided the basis for estimating nucleated cell counts. Clones were sequenced by immunoSEQ multiplex PCR, and TCRdb holds only the in-frame ones, with some missing. Clone size and V and J calls were adopted from that table, with D and trimming inferred from the DNA. The table shows 200,000 or so clones, with over 65% occurring only once. With 0 bases removed from V and 5 bases from J, the gap between germline ends came to 9 bases. This CDR3 comprises 14 residues. Germline V gives CDR1 SGHRS, CDR2 YFSETQ. Patients at the Seattle site were enrolled during active infection and followed longitudinally.

Material for sequencing was peripheral blood. This chain uses TRBV5-1 with TRBJ1-5, with D tentatively TRBD1 (5 bases). The sequence was collected from a person aged 70 to 85 with COVID-19, enrolled during active disease. Here the CDR3 DNA reads TGCGCCAGCAGCTTGGTTGGGGGGGATCAGCCCCAGCATTTT. Translated: CASSLVGGDQPQHF.